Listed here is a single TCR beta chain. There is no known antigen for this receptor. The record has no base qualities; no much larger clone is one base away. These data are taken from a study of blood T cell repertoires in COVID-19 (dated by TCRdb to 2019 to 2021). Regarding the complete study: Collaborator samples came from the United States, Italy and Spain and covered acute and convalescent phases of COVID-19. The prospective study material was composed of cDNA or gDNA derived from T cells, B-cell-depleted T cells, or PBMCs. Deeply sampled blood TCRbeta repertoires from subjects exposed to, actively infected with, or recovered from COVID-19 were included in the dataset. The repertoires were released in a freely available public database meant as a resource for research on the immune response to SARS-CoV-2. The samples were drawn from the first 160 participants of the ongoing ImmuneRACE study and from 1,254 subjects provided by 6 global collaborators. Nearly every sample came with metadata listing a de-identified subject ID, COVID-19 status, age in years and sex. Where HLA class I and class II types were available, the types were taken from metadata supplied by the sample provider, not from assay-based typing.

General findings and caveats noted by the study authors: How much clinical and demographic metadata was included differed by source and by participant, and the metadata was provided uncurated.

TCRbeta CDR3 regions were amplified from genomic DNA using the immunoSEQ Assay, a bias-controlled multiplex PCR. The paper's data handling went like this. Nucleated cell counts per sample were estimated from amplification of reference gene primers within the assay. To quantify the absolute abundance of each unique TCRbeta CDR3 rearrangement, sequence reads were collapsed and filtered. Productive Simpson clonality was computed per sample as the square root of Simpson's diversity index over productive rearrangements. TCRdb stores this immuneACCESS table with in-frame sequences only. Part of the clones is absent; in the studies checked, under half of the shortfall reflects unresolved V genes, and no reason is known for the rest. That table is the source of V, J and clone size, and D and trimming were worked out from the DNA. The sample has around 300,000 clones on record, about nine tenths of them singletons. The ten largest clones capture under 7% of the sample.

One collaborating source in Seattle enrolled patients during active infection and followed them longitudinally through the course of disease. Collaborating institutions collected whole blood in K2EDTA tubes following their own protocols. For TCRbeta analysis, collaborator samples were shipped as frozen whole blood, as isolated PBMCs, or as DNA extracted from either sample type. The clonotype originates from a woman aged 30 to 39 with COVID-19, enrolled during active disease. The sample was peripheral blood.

The CDR3 protein sequence reads: CASSQLAGIGELFF. The nucleotide sequence reads as follows: TGTGCCAGCAGCCAACTAGCGGGAATCGGGGAGCTGTTTTTT. This sequence uses TRBV3-1 (or the pseudogene TRBV3-2) and TRBJ2-2, with TRBD2 matching 9 junction bases. As encoded in the germline V gene (reference sequence), CDR1 is LGHDT while CDR2 is YNNKEL. V is pruned by 2 bases and J by 7 bases, leaving 2 bases of the junction without a gene match. Measured from the cysteine to the phenylalanine, the CDR3 is 14 residues long. The retained sequence is limited to the CDR3, 42 bases, with the frame set at the first base.